Listed below are T cell receptor beta chains from one sample, sequenced in a study of T cells in Graves' hyperthyroidism and ophthalmopathy. TCRdb reanalysed the multiplex PCR reads using MiXCR and keeps one entry per CDR3 protein. The table records 250,000 to 300,000 distinct CDR3 sequences, roughly 20% of them present only once. Sample: blood. The receptors originated from a man aged 50 to 60 with Graves' ophthalmopathy. CDR3s include the opening cysteine and the closing phenylalanine or tryptophan. A D gene is named only where the DNA matches it firmly. Rows may omit the clone size; those that give it use once, few, many or a size class.

>few|TRBD2|TRBV20-1|TRBJ2-5
CSARDSLAAQETQYF
TGCAGTGCTAGGGACTCACTAGCGGCGCAAGAGACCCAGTACTTC
>-|-|TRBV19|TRBJ2-2
CASSIVNTGELFF
TGTGCCAGTAGTATAGTGAACACCGGGGAGCTGTTTTTT
>-|TRBD2|TRBV30|TRBJ2-7
CAWSPGGTYEQYF
TGTGCCTGGAGTCCGGGGGGAACCTACGAGCAGTACTTC
>few|-|TRBV14|TRBJ2-3
CASSQWGRLEATDTQYF
TGTGCCAGCAGCCAGTGGGGAAGACTAGAAGCCACAGATACGCAGTATTTT
>few|-|TRBV11-2|TRBJ2-7
CASSLGRWGSYEQYF
TGTGCCAGCAGCTTAGGAAGGTGGGGGTCCTACGAGCAGTACTTC
>-|TRBD2|TRBV29-1|TRBJ2-1
CSVEHVIGTSDLGEQFF
TGCAGCGTTGAACATGTTATTGGGACTAGCGACCTAGGGGAGCAGTTCTTC
>few|-|TRBV9|TRBJ2-5
CASSVGPQRRETQYF
TGTGCCAGCAGCGTAGGCCCACAGAGGCGGGAGACCCAGTACTTC
>many|-|TRBV2|TRBJ1-1
CASSEVHMNTEAFF
TGTGCCAGCAGTGAAGTCCATATGAACACTGAAGCTTTCTTT
>few|TRBD1|TRBV7-9|TRBJ1-2
CASSLEWTGEGYTF
TGTGCCAGCAGCTTAGAGTGGACAGGGGAAGGCTACACCTTC
>many|-|TRBV2|TRBJ2-1
CASSDLAGPGEQFF
TGTGCCAGCAGTGATCTTGCGGGGCCGGGTGAGCAGTTCTTC
>many|-|TRBV12-3/TRBV12-4|TRBJ1-6
CASSPGHGISPLHF
TGTGCCAGCAGCCCGGGACACGGCATTTCACCCCTCCACTTT
>many|-|TRBV2|TRBJ2-2
CASLAKGGRTGELFF
TGTGCCAGCCTCGCAAAGGGGGGGCGAACCGGGGAGCTGTTTTTT
>-|-|TRBV6-1|TRBJ1-1
CASQHIIGNTEAFF
TGTGCCAGTCAACATATTATAGGGAACACTGAAGCTTTCTTT
>-|-|TRBV28|TRBJ2-7
CASSRGWYEQYF
TGTGCCAGCAGCCGGGGGTGGTACGAGCAGTACTTC
>-|TRBD2|TRBV27|TRBJ2-1
CASNILAGGEYNEQFF
TGTGCCAGCAATATCCTAGCGGGAGGGGAGTACAATGAGCAGTTCTTC
>few|-|TRBV28|TRBJ2-7
CASGYRDGGYEQYF
TGTGCCAGCGGCTATCGGGACGGGGGCTACGAGCAGTACTTC
>few|TRBD1|TRBV6-1|TRBJ1-5
CASTLGTVNQPQHF
TGTGCCAGCACCCTCGGGACAGTGAATCAGCCCCAGCATTTT
>-|TRBD1|TRBV29-1|TRBJ1-1
CSVEAGGSEAFF
TGCAGCGTTGAGGCAGGGGGAAGTGAAGCTTTCTTT
>many|-|TRBV10-1|TRBJ2-7
CASSESEWGEQYF
TGCGCCAGCAGTGAGTCGGAATGGGGCGAGCAGTACTTC
>many|-|TRBV11-2|TRBJ2-7
CASSLDSGREKQYF
TGTGCCAGCAGCTTAGATTCGGGCAGGGAGAAGCAGTACTTC
>-|-|TRBV28|TRBJ2-2
CASIDGGNTGELFF
TGTGCCAGCATAGACGGGGGGAACACCGGGGAGCTGTTTTTT
>-|-|TRBV20-1|TRBJ1-3
CSAKGTGNAIYF
TGCAGTGCTAAAGGGACTGGAAACGCCATATATTTT
>-|TRBD1|TRBV19|TRBJ2-7
CASSMTGGAYEQYF
TGTGCCAGTAGTATGACAGGGGGCGCCTACGAGCAGTACTTC
>-|TRBD2|TRBV2|TRBJ2-3
CASSEAGGLKDTQYF
TGTGCCAGCAGTGAAGCGGGAGGGCTGAAAGATACGCAGTATTTT
>many|TRBD2|TRBV11-2|TRBJ2-1
CASSLMASGRDEQFF
TGTGCCAGCAGCTTAATGGCTAGCGGGAGAGATGAGCAGTTCTTC
>many|-|TRBV7-9|TRBJ2-7
CASSFNRDYEQYF
TGTGCCAGCAGCTTCAACAGGGACTACGAGCAGTACTTC
>few|TRBD2|TRBV7-2|TRBJ2-3
CASSLTGGPLSDTQYF
TGTGCCAGCAGCTTAACGGGAGGTCCCCTTTCAGATACGCAGTATTTT
>-|-|TRBV24-1|TRBJ2-3
CATSDYRASTDTQYF
TGTGCCACCAGTGACTACAGGGCCAGCACAGATACGCAGTATTTT
>-|-|TRBV18|TRBJ2-2
CASSPLPTPNTGELFF
TGTGCCAGCTCACCATTGCCCACCCCGAACACCGGGGAGCTGTTTTTT
>few|TRBD1|TRBV3-1|TRBJ1-5
CASSTGQENQPQHF
TGTGCCAGCAGCACTGGACAGGAGAATCAGCCCCAGCATTTT
>many|TRBD2|TRBV7-3|TRBJ2-1
CASSLRDYDEQFF
TGTGCCAGCAGCTTACGGGACTATGATGAGCAGTTCTTC
>many|-|TRBV3-1|TRBJ1-1
CASSQGVGAYTEAFF
TGTGCCAGCAGCCAAGGTGTAGGGGCATACACTGAAGCTTTCTTT
>many|TRBD1|TRBV5-1|TRBJ1-2
CASSSGQVVGTYGYTF
TGCGCCAGCAGCTCAGGACAGGTCGTAGGGACCTATGGCTACACCTTC
>few|-|TRBV9|TRBJ2-5
CASGGGQETQYF
TGTGCCAGCGGTGGCGGCCAAGAGACCCAGTACTTC
>few|-|TRBV3-1|TRBJ2-1
CASSQGIGGYNEQFF
TGTGCCAGCAGCCAGGGGATAGGAGGATACAATGAGCAGTTCTTC
>-|-|TRBV5-1|TRBJ2-3
CASSIRASTDTQYF
TGCGCCAGCAGCATCAGGGCCAGCACAGATACGCAGTATTTT
>many|-|TRBV18|TRBJ1-5
CASSTTPLSADNQPQHF
TGTGCCAGCTCAACCACGCCTTTGTCGGCCGACAATCAGCCCCAGCATTTT